This TCR beta chain was captured by sequencing in a study of CD8+ T cells in alopecia areata. Regarding treatment: oral pan-JAK inhibitor, 5-10 mg twice daily. PBMCs served as the source from which CD4+ and CD8+ T cells were sorted. cDNA prepared by RNA extraction and subsequent reverse transcription served as the template for sequencing. Clones were read by immunoSEQ multiplex PCR, and TCRdb kept only the in-frame ones, dropping some. The sample records over 150,000 clones, 58% being singletons. Trimming removed 6 bases at V and 2 bases at J, with 7 bases between. The germline V gene encodes CDR1 SSHAT and CDR2 FNYEAQ (reference sequence). This CDR3 spans 12 amino acids. Overall study findings and caveats: Clonality was higher in lesional than normal scalp, especially in alopecia totalis/universalis. Many expanded lesional clones persisted in scalp and blood during tofacitinib treatment. Scalp samples also yield sequences of resident alphabeta T cells from normal skin.

Note on this clone: Its target is not known.

The V and J genes are TRBV7-7 and TRBJ2-5; D uncertain. The material sequenced was CD4+ T cells sorted from blood, taken at week 24, from a patient treated with tofacitinib. This clonotype originated in a human donor with alopecia areata. Here the CDR3 reads CASSRMQETQYF. Written as DNA, the CDR3 is TGTGCCAGCAGTCGTATGCAAGAGACCCAGTACTTC. Combining the CDR3 with reference TRBV7-7 and TRBJ2-5 gives the whole variable domain GAGVSQSPRYKVTKRGQDVTLRCDPISSHATLYWYQQALGQGPEFLTYFNYEAQPDKSGLPSDRFSAERPEGSISTLTIQRTEQRDSAMYRCASSRMQETQYFGPGTRLLVL.